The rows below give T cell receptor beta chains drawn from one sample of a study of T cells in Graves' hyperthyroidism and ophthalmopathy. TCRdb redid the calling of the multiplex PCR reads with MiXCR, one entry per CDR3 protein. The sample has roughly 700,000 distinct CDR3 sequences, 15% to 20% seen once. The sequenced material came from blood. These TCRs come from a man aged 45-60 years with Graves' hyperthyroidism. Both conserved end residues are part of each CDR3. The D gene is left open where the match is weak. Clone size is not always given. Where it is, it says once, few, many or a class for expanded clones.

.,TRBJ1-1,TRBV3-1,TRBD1,TGTGCCAGCAGCTACGGACAGGATGGCACTGAAGCTTTCTTT,CASSYGQDGTEAFF
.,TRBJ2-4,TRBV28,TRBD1,TGTGCCAGTTCGACAGGGGGAAGTGGCAAAAACATTCAGTACTTC,CASSTGGSGKNIQYF
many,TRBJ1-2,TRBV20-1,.,TGCAGTGCTAGATGGGGAGGCTATGGCTACACCTTC,CSARWGGYGYTF
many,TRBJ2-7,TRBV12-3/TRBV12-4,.,TGTGCCAGCAGTACAGGGCCCCAGGGGGAGCAGTACTTC,CASSTGPQGEQYF
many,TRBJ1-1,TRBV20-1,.,TGCAGTGCTAGAGAGTTTGATCCGAACACTGAAGCTTTCTTT,CSAREFDPNTEAFF
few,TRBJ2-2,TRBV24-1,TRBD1,TGTGCCACCAGTGATTTTACAGGGGGCGGTACCGGGGAGCTGTTTTTT,CATSDFTGGGTGELFF
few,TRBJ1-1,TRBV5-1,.,TGCGCCAGCAGCGCGGGTAACCCGAACACTGAAGCTTTCTTT,CASSAGNPNTEAFF
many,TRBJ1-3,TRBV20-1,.,TGCAGTGCTAGAGAACGGGACTCTGGAAACACCATATATTTT,CSARERDSGNTIYF
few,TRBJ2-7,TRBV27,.,TGTGCCACCGGGATATGGGAGGAGCAGTACTTC,CATGIWEEQYF
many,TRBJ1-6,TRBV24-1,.,TGTGCCACCATCCCCGCTCCAGGGTGGAATTCACCCCTCCACTTT,CATIPAPGWNSPLHF
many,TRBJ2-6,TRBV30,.,TGTGCCTGGAGTGAGCCGGGTGTCGGAAGATCTGGGGCCAACGTCCTGACTTTC,CAWSEPGVGRSGANVLTF
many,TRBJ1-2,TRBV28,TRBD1,TGTGCCAGCAGTTTGGACAGGAACACCTATGGCTACACCTTC,CASSLDRNTYGYTF
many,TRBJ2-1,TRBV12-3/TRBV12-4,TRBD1,TGTGCCAGCAGTTTAGAGAGGGGGCGTAACAATGAGCAGTTCTTC,CASSLERGRNNEQFF
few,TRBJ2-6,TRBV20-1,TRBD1,TGCAGTGCAGACAGGGCCTCTGGGGCCAACGTCCTGACTTTC,CSADRASGANVLTF
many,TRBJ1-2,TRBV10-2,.,TGCGCCAGCAGTGAATCGAGATATGGCTACACCTTC,CASSESRYGYTF
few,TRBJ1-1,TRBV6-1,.,TGTGCCAGCAGTTCCCCAAGGTCCTACACTGAAGCTTTCTTT,CASSSPRSYTEAFF
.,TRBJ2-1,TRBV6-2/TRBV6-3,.,TGTGCCAGCATCAGGGCTAGAGGAATGCACAATGAGCAGTTCTTC,CASIRARGMHNEQFF
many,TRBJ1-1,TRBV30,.,TGTGCCTGGAGTGTACACTCAAGGAACACTGAAGCTTTCTTT,CAWSVHSRNTEAFF
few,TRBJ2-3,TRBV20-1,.,TGCAGTGCCCTCTCGGACTGGAGCACAGATACGCAGTATTTT,CSALSDWSTDTQYF
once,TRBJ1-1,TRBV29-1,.,TGCAGCGTTGACTCTCCCACAGGGTCTGGCACTGAAGCTTTCTTT,CSVDSPTGSGTEAFF
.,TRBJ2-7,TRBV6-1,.,TGTGCCAGCAGGAGACTAGGGTCCTACGAGCAGTACTTC,CASRRLGSYEQYF
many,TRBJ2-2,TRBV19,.,TGTGCCAGTACCGAACAAGGACAGAGGAACACCGGGGAGCTGTTTTTT,CASTEQGQRNTGELFF
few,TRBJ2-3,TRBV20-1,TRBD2,TGCACCATAGCGGGGATGCTAGGCACAGATACGCAGTATTTT,CTIAGMLGTDTQYF
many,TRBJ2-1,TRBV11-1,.,TGTGCCAGCAGCTTTTATGGCCAGATCAATGAGCAGTTCTTC,CASSFYGQINEQFF
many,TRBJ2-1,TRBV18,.,TGTGCCAGCTCACCACTTAGCGGTGAGAGCTCCTACAATGAGCAGTTCTTC,CASSPLSGESSYNEQFF
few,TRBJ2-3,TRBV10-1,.,TGCGCCAGCAGTGAGATGGGGACAGATACGCAGTATTTT,CASSEMGTDTQYF
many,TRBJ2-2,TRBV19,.,TGTGCCAGTAGTCTGCGGGGGCAAAGGGACACCGGGGAGCTGTTTTTT,CASSLRGQRDTGELFF
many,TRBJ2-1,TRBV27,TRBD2,TGTGCCACCCAGCGACTAGCGGGTTACAATGAGCAGTTCTTC,CATQRLAGYNEQFF
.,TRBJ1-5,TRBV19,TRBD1,TGTGCCAGTACCCACCGACCGGGACAGGGGGCGAACCAGCCCCAGCATTTT,CASTHRPGQGANQPQHF
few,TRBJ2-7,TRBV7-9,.,TGTGCCAGCAGCTTAGATCTAGGGGGCTACGAGCAGTACTTC,CASSLDLGGYEQYF
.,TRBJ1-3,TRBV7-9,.,TGTGCCAGCAGCTTAGTTCAGGTCTTCTCTGGAAACACCATATATTTT,CASSLVQVFSGNTIYF
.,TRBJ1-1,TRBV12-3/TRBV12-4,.,TGTGCCAGCAGTTTATATGTAACAGGGAACACTGAAGCTTTCTTT,CASSLYVTGNTEAFF
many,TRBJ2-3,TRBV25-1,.,TGTGCCAGCAGTGAACCCTACCCCGCTTTGTTTGCGCAGTATTTT,CASSEPYPALFAQYF
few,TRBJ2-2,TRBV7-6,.,TGTGCCAGCAGCTTAGGGGACGGGCGGGAGCTGTTTTTT,CASSLGDGRELFF
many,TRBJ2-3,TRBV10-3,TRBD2,TGTGCCATCAGTGACGGCGGGAGGGCTAGCACAGATACGCAGTATTTT,CAISDGGRASTDTQYF
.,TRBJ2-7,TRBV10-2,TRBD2,TGCGCCAGCAGTGAGTCGACTAGCGGGGTCCACGAGCAGTACTTC,CASSESTSGVHEQYF
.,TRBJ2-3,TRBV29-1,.,TGCAGCGTTGTGGTCAGCGACACAGATACGCAGTATTTT,CSVVVSDTDTQYF
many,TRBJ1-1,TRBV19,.,TGTGCCAGTAGTAGCCAGCCGAACACTGAAGCTTTCTTT,CASSSQPNTEAFF
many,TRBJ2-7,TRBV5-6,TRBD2,TGTGCCAGCAGCACAAACCGGGGGGACCCCTACGAGCAGTACTTC,CASSTNRGDPYEQYF
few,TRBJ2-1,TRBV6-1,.,TGTGCCAGCCTCCTGGGGGGGGCGAATGAGCAGTTCTTC,CASLLGGANEQFF
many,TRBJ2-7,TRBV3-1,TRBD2,TGTGCCAGCAGCCCCCAGGGGGGACTAGCGGCCTACGAGCAGTACTTC,CASSPQGGLAAYEQYF
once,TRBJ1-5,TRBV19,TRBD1,TGTGCCAGTAGCAGACAGGGTTATAATCAGCCCCAGCATTTT,CASSRQGYNQPQHF
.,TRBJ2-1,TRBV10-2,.,TGCGCCAGCAGTGAAGTATTGAGAAGGGAGCAGTTCTTC,CASSEVLRREQFF
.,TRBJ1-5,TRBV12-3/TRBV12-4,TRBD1,TGTGCCAGCAGTATAGGACAGGGGGGTCAGGACAATCAGCCCCAGCATTTT,CASSIGQGGQDNQPQHF
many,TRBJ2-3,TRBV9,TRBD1,TGTGCCAGCAGCGTCGTTGGACAGGGAGGTGATACGCAGTATTTT,CASSVVGQGGDTQYF
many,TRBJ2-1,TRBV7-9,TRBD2,TGTGCCAGCAGCTTAATGGGACTAGCGGTACCTGAGCAGTTCTTC,CASSLMGLAVPEQFF
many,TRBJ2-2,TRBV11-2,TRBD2,TGTGCCAGCATAATGGGGCTAGCGGGATGGTCCGGGGAGCTGTTTTTT,CASIMGLAGWSGELFF